This TCR beta chain was sequenced in a study of blood T cell repertoires in COVID-19. Study as a whole: Acute and convalescent COVID-19 specimens originated in the United States, Italy and Spain. PBMCs, B-cell-depleted T cells, or T cells provided the cDNA or gDNA that made up the material.

Original data processing: By means of reference gene primer amplification, nucleated cell counts were estimated. The table came from immunoSEQ multiplex PCR; TCRdb's copy has only in-frame clones and leaves some out. D and trimming come from the DNA, and the V and J calls and clone size come from that table. The sample yields fewer than 55,000 clones, 86% seen once. V was pared by 5 bases and J by 7 bases, with 15 bases between. The CDR3 runs 14 residues. Germline V CDR1 and CDR2: MDHEN, SYDVKM. The chain is built from TRBV28 and TRBJ1-3, with D perhaps matching TRBD1 (6 bases). Material for sequencing was peripheral blood. This sequence was found in a woman aged 55-69 years with acute or convalescent COVID-19. CDR3: CASSGTGTRNTIYF. The CDR3 DNA is TGTGCCAGCAGTGGTACAGGGACCCGGAACACCATATATTTT.